This is a list of T cell receptor beta chains from one sample in a study of T-cell memory formation after mild COVID-19. TCRdb analysed the 5' RACE reads with MiXCR anew, one entry per CDR3 protein. The sample shows around 200,000 distinct CDR3 sequences, about 10% of them seen only once. The sample was PBMCs or a T cell subset sorted from them (not recorded which). Receptors originate from a man younger than 35 who had mild COVID-19 (a few samples of this study predate the infection). Cell type and time point are not known. CDR3s include the opening cysteine and the closing phenylalanine or tryptophan. Only some rows state a clone size, as once, few, many or a class for expanded clones.

len,abundance,v_gene,CDR3aa
16,few,TRBV24-1,CATSSNGAVLTCDAFF
14,once,TRBV28,CASSLFNRNYGYTF
13,few,TRBV4-3,CASSQVPGYGYTF
13,many,TRBV23-1,CASNLTPRCTQYF
16,-,TRBV7-2,CASSLGWTRANYGYTF
15,-,TRBV5-8,CASSRPGQGFNEQFF
14,few,TRBV7-2,CASSFAKSGNTIYF
17,-,TRBV4-2,CASSPQEQGDYNSPLHF
14,-,TRBV5-1,CASSYPDRTDTQYF
13,-,TRBV5-1,CASSIRGDTEAFF
12,-,TRBV6-2/TRBV6-3,CASSYGWSPLHF
14,many,TRBV7-9,CASSFEGFFHEQYF
15,many,TRBV20-1,CSARDTGTSGETQYF
15,many,TRBV5-1,CASSLGGAWAYEQYF
15,-,TRBV5-1,CASSLTGTINYGYTF
16,-,TRBV6-1,CASSEAPPPLGYEQYF
12,few,TRBV7-2,CASKDESTEAFF
12,few,TRBV7-9,CASSLTEQPQHF
19,-,TRBV14,CASSPRRGDLGMFGNEQFF
16,-,TRBV5-4,CASSLETGPMNTEAFF
13,-,TRBV7-6,CASSGGGGDTQYF
17,-,TRBV4-3,CASSQVLGRGNTDTQYF
14,few,TRBV5-1,CASSLTAANNEQFF
14,few,TRBV5-1,CASSFSQDTDTQYF
15,-,TRBV3-1,CASSHAGANTGELFF
14,many,TRBV5-1,CASSSGQKTPEQYF
14,few,TRBV7-2,CASSFAGADEPQHF
14,-,TRBV20-1,CSASPKPITDTQYF
16,-,TRBV11-1,CASSPKRGLNTGELFF
13,-,TRBV10-3,CAISAGSGNTIYF
16,-,TRBV7-2,CASSLAARAGADTQYF
12,many,TRBV20-1,CSAREGDRAQYF
12,many,TRBV20-1,CSARRSGETQYF
18,few,TRBV5-1,CASSPPTGVYNCNQPQHF
15,few,TRBV7-9,CASSSQSGLGTEAFF
14,few,TRBV20-1,CSATGTDINNEQFF
15,-,TRBV9,CASSLSPAGTDTQYF
15,few,TRBV15,CATSRDPGGRETQYF
14,many,TRBV6-5,CASSYSQGNQPQHF
14,few,TRBV7-9,CASSLETGIYGYTF
15,-,TRBV30,CAWSGAGGFADTQYF
13,many,TRBV5-1,CASSRSNTDTQYF
14,few,TRBV7-9,CASVQGGFYNEQFF
12,many,TRBV5-1,CASSLSQETQYF
15,many,TRBV7-2,CASSPRTLNTGELFF
16,-,TRBV6-5,CASTPQGGGLGYGYTF
17,-,TRBV7-2,CASSPSPSGGGTDTQYF